These 13 T cell receptor beta chains originate from one sample sequenced in a study of vaccination and CD4 T cells after COVID-19. Stated treatment: roughly 10-day PBMC culture with coronavirus spike peptide pools or control peptides (ViraFEST assay). An Oncomine TCR Beta short-read assay was used to sequence the DNA from cultured CD4+ T cells. TCRdb processed the PCR reads anew with MiXCR; each CDR3 protein has one entry. Of more than 20,000 distinct CDR3 sequences listed, roughly 70% are singletons. Their antigen targets remain unknown. Sequencing input: CD4+ T cells from blood, cultured in vitro. The receptors stem from a human donor who had recovered from COVID-19.

The chain joins TRBV24-1 to TRBJ2-7; 7 nucleotides match TRBD2. After removal of 11 bases from V and 6 bases from J, the junction contained 12 bases not matched to a gene. Germline CDR1 is KGHDR and CDR2 is SFDVKD. The CDR3 runs to 13 residues. The DNA of the CDR3 is TGTGCCATTTCACCCAAGCGGGGTGGCGAGCAGTACTTC. Translating gives CAISPKRGGEQYF.

This chain links TRBV11-1 with TRBJ2-3, with D hard to call. Germline loops: CDR1 SGHAT, CDR2 FQDESV (reference sequence). The CDR3 has 12 amino acids. Trimming pared 4 bases from V and 5 bases from J, leaving 7 bases between. CDR3 amino acids: CASSYRIDTQYF. The CDR3 DNA sequence: TGTGCCAGCAGCTACCGTATAGATACGCAGTATTTT.

The rearrangement joins TRBV9 to TRBJ2-2, with 7 bases that match TRBD1. The CDR3 contains 17 residues. The junction had 5 bases not matched to a gene; V was cut back by 0 bases and J by 0 bases. Germline lookup yields CDR1 SGDLS and CDR2 YYNGEE. The CDR3 loop is CASSVVGQGANTGELFF. CDR3 DNA: TGTGCCAGCAGCGTAGTCGGTCAGGGGGCGAACACCGGGGAGCTGTTTTTT.

The gene calls are TRBV20-1 and TRBJ2-5; D is possibly TRBD1 or TRBD2 (5 bases each). There are 15 residues in the CDR3. Per germline, CDR1 DFQATT and CDR2 SNEGSKA (reference sequence). The V gene lost 1 base and the J gene lost 1 base, with 13 bases spanning the gap. CDR3 sequence: CSARAGREFQETQYF. In nucleotides, the CDR3 is TGCAGTGCTAGAGCCGGCAGGGAGTTCCAAGAGACCCAGTACTTC.

In its sample, this clonotype was seen once. The chain joins TRBV12-3 or TRBV12-4 to TRBJ2-7; 15 bases line up with TRBD2. This CDR3 has 17 residues. Unmatched junction bases numbered 6, after V lost 2 bases and J lost 4 bases. For the CDR3, the DNA is TGTGCCAGCAGTTTAACCCGGACTAGCGGGAGGGGGTACGAGCAGTACTTC. It translates to CASSLTRTSGRGYEQYF.

The rearrangement joins TRBV19 to TRBJ1-5; a possible D gene is TRBD1 (6 bases). Germline CDR1 reads LNHDA; CDR2 reads SQIVND (reference sequence). This CDR3 comprises 16 residues. V lost 5 bases and J lost 0, with 14 bases in between. This chain's CDR3 is CASSARQAYSNQPQHF. The CDR3 region has the DNA TGTGCCAGTAGTGCCCGACAGGCATATAGCAATCAGCCCCAGCATTTT.

As to this clonotype: The germline gene is not matched at one end of the junction; a read error may be the cause. V usage is TRBV20-1 and J usage is TRBJ2-2; a weak D match, TRBD1 (5 bases). CDR1 is DFQATT, CDR2 SNEGSKA, per germline (reference sequence). CDR3 length equals 12 residues. CDR3 coding DNA: TGCAGTGGTCAGGGTAACATCGGGGAGCTGTTTTTT. Its translation is CSGQGNIGELFF.

V usage is TRBV7-9 and J usage is TRBJ2-7; 7 nucleotides line up with TRBD1. Germline CDR1 reads SEHNR; CDR2 reads FQNEAQ (reference sequence). V lost 5 bases and J lost 2; bases outside the gene matches: 3. The CDR3 totals 13 residues. The CDR3 protein is CASSPQGAYEQYF. For the CDR3, the DNA is TGTGCCAGCAGCCCTCAGGGGGCCTACGAGCAGTACTTC.

This chain uses TRBV19 with TRBJ2-2; 8 bases are a match to TRBD2. The CDR3 has 17 residues. Germline V CDR1 and CDR2: LNHDA, SQIVND (reference sequence). J gave up 1 base and V 1 base, and 5 bases lay outside the gene matches. CDR3: CASSIVVTSGNTGELFF. DNA of the CDR3: TGTGCCAGTAGTATAGTGGTAACTAGCGGGAACACCGGGGAGCTGTTTTTT.

The count of this clonotype is one. The CDR3 bases are TGTGCCAGGACAGGGGTGATCAGGGTCCACACCCCAGAGGGGCCTGCAACTAATGAAAAACTGTTTTTT. Translated, it gives CARTGVIRVHTPEGPATNEKLFF. The rearrangement joins TRBV7-6 to TRBJ1-4; 8 bases agree with TRBD1. CDR3 size: 23 residues. The V and J ends lost 9 bases and 0 bases, in that order; junction bases with no gene match: 30. Germline V gene data show CDR1 as SGHVS and CDR2 as FNYEAQ.

The chain is built from TRBV20-1 and TRBJ2-3, with 9 bases matching TRBD2. V was clipped by 3 bases and J by 4 bases; unmatched bases: 8. CDR3 length: 15 amino acids. Looked up from germline, CDR1 is DFQATT and CDR2 is SNEGSKA (reference sequence). The CDR3 DNA sequence: TGCAGTGCTAGTCATAGCGGGAGACGGGCAGATACGCAGTATTTT. Translation gives CSASHSGRRADTQYF.

This clonotype has a handful of counts. The chain employs TRBV6-5 and TRBJ2-3, with 8 bases matching TRBD2. Germline loops: CDR1 MNHEY, CDR2 SVGAGI. The CDR3 totals 16 residues. The V and J ends lost 0 bases and 2 bases, in that order; junction bases with no gene match: 4. The CDR3 coding sequence is TGTGCCAGCAGTTACTCCCCGGGAGGGGCCACAGATACGCAGTATTTT. Amino acid sequence: CASSYSPGGATDTQYF.

This clonotype showed up just once. This rearrangement joins TRBV7-3 to TRBJ2-3; D is unresolved. V dropped 4 bases and J dropped 5 bases, with 16 bases sitting between them. The length of the CDR3 is 15 residues. Per the germline V gene, CDR1 is SGHTA and CDR2 is FQGTGA. Here the CDR3 DNA reads TGTGCCAGCAGCTCCGGACCCGCTTCGTTAGATACGCAGTATTTT. Protein product: CASSSGPASLDTQYF. The full variable domain, in which reference TRBV7-3 and TRBJ2-3 provide the parts outside the CDR3, is GAGVSQTPSNKVTEKGKYVELRCDPISGHTALYWYRQSLGQGPEFLIYFQGTGAADDSGLPNDRFFAVRPEGSVSTLKIQRTERGDSAVYLCASSSGPASLDTQYFGPGTRLTVL.